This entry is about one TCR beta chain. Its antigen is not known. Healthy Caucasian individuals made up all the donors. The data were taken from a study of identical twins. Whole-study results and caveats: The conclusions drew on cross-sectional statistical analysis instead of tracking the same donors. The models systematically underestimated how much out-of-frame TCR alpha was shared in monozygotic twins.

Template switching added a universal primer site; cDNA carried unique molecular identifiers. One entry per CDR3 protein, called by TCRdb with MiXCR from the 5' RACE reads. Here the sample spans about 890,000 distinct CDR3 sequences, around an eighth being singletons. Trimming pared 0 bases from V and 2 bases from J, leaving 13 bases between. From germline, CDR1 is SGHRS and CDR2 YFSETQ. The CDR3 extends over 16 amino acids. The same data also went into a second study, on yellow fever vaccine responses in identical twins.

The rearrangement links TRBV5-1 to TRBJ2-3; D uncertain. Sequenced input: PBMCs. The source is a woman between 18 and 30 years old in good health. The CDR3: CASSLDSSGYTDTQYF. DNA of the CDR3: TGCGCCAGCAGCTTGGATAGCTCCGGATACACAGATACGCAGTATTTT. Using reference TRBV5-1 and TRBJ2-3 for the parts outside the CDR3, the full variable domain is KAGVTQTPRYLIKTRGQQVTLSCSPISGHRSVSWYQQTPGQGLQFLFEYFSETQRNKGNFPGRFSGRQFSNSRSEMNVSTLELGDSALYLCASSLDSSGYTDTQYFGPGTRLTVL.